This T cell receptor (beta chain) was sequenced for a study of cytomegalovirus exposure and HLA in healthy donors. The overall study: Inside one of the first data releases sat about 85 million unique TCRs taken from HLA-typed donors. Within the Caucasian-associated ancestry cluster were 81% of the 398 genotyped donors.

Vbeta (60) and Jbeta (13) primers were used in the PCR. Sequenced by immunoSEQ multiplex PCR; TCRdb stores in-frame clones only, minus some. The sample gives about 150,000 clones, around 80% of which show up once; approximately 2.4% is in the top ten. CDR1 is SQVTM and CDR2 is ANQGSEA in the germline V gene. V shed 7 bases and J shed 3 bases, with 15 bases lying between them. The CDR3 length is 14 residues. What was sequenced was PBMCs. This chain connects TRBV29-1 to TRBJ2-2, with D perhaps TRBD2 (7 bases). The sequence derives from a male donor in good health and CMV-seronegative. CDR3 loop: CSAWGGAYTGELFF. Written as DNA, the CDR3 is TGCAGCGCCTGGGGGGGGGCCTACACCGGGGAGCTGTTTTTT.